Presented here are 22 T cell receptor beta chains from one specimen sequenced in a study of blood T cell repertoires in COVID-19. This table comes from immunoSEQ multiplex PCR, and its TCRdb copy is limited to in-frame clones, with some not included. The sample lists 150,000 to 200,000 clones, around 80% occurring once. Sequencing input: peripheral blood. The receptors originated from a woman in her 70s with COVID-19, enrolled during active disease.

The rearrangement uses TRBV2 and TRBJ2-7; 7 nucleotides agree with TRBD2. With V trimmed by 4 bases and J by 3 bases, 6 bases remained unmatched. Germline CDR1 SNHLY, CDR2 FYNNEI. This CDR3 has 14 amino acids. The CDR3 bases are TGTGCCAGCAGTGGTAGGAGGGAGGGCTACGAGCAGTACTTC. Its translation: CASSGRREGYEQYF.

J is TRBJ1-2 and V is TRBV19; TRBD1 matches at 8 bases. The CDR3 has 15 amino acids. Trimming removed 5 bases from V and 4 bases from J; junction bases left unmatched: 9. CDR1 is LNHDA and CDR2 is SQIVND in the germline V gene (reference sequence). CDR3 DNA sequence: TGTGCCAGTAGTCCCGGACAGGGAAAGGCCTATGGCTACACCTTC. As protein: CASSPGQGKAYGYTF. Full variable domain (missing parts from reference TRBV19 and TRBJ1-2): DGGITQSPKYLFRKEGQNVTLSCEQNLNHDAMYWYRQDPGQGLRLIYYSQIVNDFQKGDIAEGYSVSREKKESFPLTVTSAQKNPTAFYLCASSPGQGKAYGYTFGSGTRLTVV.

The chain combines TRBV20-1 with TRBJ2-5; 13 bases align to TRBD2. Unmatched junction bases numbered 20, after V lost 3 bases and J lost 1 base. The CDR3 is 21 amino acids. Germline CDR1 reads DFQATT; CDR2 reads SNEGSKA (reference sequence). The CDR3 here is CSASRTVPGLAGSFLQETQYF. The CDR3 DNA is TGCAGTGCTAGTCGAACCGTCCCGGGACTAGCGGGGTCCTTTCTCCAAGAGACCCAGTACTTC.

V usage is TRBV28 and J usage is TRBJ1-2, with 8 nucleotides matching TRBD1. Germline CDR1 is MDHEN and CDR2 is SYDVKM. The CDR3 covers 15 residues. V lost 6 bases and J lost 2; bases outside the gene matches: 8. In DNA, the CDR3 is TGTGCCAGCAGAAAGGACAGGGTCATGAACTATGGCTACACCTTC. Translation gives CASRKDRVMNYGYTF.

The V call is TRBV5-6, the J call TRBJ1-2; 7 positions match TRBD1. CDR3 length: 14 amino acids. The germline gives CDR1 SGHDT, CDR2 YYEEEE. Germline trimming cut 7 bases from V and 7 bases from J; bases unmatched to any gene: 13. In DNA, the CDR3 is TGTGCCAGCCCAAACCAGGGGGAACGGGGTGGCTACACCTTC. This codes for CASPNQGERGGYTF.

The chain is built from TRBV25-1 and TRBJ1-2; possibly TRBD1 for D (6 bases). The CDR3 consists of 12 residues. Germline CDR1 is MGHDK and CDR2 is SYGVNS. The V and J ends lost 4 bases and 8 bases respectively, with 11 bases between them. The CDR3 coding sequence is TGTGCCAGCAGTGGGGGGGGCTGGGGCTACACCTTC. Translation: CASSGGGWGYTF.

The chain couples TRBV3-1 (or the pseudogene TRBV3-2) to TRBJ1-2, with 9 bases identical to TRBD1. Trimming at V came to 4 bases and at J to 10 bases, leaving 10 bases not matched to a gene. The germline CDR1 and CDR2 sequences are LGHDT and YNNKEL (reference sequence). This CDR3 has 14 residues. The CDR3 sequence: CASSLGGTGNVYTF. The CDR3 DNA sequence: TGTGCCAGCAGCCTCGGCGGGACAGGGAATGTCTACACCTTC.

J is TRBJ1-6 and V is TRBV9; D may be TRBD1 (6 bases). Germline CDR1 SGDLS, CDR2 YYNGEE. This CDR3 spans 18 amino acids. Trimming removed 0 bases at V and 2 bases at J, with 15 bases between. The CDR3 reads CASSVAEGGGTYNSPLHF. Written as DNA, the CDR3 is TGTGCCAGCAGCGTAGCGGAAGGGGGGGGAACCTATAATTCACCCCTCCACTTT.

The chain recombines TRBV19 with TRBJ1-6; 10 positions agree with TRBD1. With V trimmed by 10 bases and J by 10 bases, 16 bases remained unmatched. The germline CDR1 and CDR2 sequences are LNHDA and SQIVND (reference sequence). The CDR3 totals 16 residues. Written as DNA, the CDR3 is TGTGCCACCACTAGAAGAACCGGGACAGGGGAGTCACCCCTCCACTTT. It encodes CATTRRTGTGESPLHF.

CDR3 amino acids: CASSLDRGTEAFF. CDR3 sequence (DNA): TGTGCCAGCAGCTTAGATAGGGGTACTGAAGCTTTCTTT. This chain uses TRBV7-9 with TRBJ1-1, with D perhaps matching TRBD1 (5 bases). The CDR3 has 13 residues. Germline lookup yields CDR1 SEHNR and CDR2 FQNEAQ (reference sequence). V lost 1 base and J lost 5, with 8 bases in between.

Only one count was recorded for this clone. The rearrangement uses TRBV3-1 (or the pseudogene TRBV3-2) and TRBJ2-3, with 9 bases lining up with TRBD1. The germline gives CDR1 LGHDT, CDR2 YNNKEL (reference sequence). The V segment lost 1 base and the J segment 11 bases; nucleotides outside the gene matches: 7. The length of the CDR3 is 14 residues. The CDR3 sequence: CASSQATQGAQQYF. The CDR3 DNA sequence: TGTGCCAGCAGCCAAGCTACACAGGGGGCCCAGCAGTATTTT.

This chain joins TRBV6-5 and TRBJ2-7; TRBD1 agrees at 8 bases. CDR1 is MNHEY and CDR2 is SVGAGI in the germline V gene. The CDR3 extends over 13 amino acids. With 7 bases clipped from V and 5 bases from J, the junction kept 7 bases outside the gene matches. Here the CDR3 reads CASIPAGGNEQYF. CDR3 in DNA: TGTGCCAGCATCCCGGCAGGGGGCAACGAGCAGTACTTC.

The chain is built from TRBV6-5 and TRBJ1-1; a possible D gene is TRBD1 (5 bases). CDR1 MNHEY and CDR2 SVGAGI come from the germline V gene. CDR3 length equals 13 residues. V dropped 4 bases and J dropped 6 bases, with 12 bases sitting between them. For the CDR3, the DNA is TGTGCCAGCAGTTCGACAGCTGCGGCTGAAGCTTTCTTT. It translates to CASSSTAAAEAFF.

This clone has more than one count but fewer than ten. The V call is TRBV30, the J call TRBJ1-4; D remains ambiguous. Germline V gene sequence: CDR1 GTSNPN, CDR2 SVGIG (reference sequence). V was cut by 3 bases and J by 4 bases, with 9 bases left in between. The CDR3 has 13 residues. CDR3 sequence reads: CAWSLNFNEKLFF. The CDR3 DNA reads TGTGCCTGGAGCCTCAACTTTAATGAAAAACTGTTTTTT.

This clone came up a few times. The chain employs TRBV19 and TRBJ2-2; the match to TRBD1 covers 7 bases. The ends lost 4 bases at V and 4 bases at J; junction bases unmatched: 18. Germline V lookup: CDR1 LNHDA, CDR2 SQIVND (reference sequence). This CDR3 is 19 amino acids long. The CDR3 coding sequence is TGTGCCAGTAGTACAGAGGGACAGTACGAGCGAACGGTCACCGGGGAGCTGTTTTTT. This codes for CASSTEGQYERTVTGELFF. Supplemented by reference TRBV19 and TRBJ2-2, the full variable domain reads DGGITQSPKYLFRKEGQNVTLSCEQNLNHDAMYWYRQDPGQGLRLIYYSQIVNDFQKGDIAEGYSVSREKKESFPLTVTSAQKNPTAFYLCASSTEGQYERTVTGELFFGEGSRLTVL.

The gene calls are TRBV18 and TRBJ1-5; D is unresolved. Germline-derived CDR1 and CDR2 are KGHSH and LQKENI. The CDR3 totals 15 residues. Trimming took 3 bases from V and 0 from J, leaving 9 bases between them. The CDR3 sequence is CASSPGQVSNQPQHF. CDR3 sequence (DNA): TGTGCCAGCTCACCGGGCCAGGTTAGCAATCAGCCCCAGCATTTT.

In nucleotides, the CDR3 is TGTGCCAGCAGCGTAGAATGGGCGCTGGAGACCCAGTACTTC. Its translation is CASSVEWALETQYF. The chain uses TRBV9 and TRBJ2-5; D call uncertain. Trimming left V 0 bases short and J 5 bases short, with 11 bases between. CDR1 and CDR2 (germline): SGDLS, YYNGEE. The CDR3 extends over 14 amino acids.

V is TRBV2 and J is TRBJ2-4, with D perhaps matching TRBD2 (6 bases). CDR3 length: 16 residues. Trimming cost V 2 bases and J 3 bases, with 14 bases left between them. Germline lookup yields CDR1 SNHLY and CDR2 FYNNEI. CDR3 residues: CASSERLGGDKNIQYF. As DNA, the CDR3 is TGTGCCAGCAGTGAACGCCTCGGGGGTGACAAAAACATTCAGTACTTC.

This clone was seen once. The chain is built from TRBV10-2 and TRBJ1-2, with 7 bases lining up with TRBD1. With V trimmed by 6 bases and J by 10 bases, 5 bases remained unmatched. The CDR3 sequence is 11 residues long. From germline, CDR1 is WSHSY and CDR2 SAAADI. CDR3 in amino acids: CASRATGVYTF. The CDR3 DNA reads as TGCGCCAGCAGAGCTACAGGGGTCTACACCTTC.

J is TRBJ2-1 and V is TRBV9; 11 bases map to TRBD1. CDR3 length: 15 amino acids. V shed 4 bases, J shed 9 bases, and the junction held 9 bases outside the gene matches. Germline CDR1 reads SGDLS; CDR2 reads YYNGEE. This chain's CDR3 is CASSKGTGGEGEQFF. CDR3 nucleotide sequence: TGTGCCAGCAGCAAAGGGACAGGGGGTGAGGGTGAGCAGTTCTTC.

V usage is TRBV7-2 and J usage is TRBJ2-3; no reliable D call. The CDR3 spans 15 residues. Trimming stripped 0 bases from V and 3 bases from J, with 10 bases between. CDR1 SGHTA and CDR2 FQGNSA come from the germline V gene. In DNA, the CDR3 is TGTGCCAGCAGCTTAGCGGTTCTACGGACAGATACGCAGTATTTT. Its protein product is CASSLAVLRTDTQYF.

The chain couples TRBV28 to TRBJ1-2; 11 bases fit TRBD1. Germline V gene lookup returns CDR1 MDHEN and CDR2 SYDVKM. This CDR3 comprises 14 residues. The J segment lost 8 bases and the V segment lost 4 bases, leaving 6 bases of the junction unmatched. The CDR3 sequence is CASSSGQGARGYTF. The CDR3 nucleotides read TGTGCCAGCAGTTCAGGACAGGGGGCGCGGGGCTACACCTTC.